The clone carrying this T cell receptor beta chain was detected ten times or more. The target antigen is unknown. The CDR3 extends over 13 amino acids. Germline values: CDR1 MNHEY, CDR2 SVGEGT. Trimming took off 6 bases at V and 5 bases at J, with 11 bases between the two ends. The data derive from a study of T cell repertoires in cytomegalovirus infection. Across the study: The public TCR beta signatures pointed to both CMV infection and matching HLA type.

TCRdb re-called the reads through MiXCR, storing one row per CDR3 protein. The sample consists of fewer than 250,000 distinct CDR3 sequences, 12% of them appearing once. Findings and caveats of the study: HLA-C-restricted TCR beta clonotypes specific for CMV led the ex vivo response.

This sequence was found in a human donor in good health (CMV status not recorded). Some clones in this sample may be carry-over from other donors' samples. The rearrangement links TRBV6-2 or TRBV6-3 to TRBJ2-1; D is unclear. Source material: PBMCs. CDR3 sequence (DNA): TGTGCCAGCAGCAGCCGGGCCCACAATGAGCAGTTCTTC. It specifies CASSSRAHNEQFF.